This T cell receptor (beta chain) stems from a study of T cells after yellow fever vaccination. Study-wide context: Fractions with few cells were prepared using SMART-Seq v4 Ultra Low Input. Whole-study results and caveats: Weaker in magnitude, the secondary response showed a faster peak on day 5 versus 15. Most primary-vaccination clones recurred post-booster (roughly 96% CD4, just over 85% CD8).

After removal of 5 bases from V and 6 bases from J, the junction contained 7 bases not matched to a gene. The CDR3 consists of 16 residues. The germline V gene has CDR1 KGHDR and CDR2 SFDVKD. UMIs and a universal primer site were added when TCR cDNA was made by 5'RACE template switching. TCRdb processed the 5' RACE reads anew with MiXCR; each CDR3 protein has one entry. The sample holds fewer than 400,000 distinct CDR3 sequences, roughly 10% seen once. This clonotype was found a few times. Its antigen is unidentified. The chain has TRBV24-1 and TRBJ2-2; the match to TRBD2 covers 11 bases. This clonotype originated in a man aged 18 to 35 who received the YFV17D yellow fever vaccine. The source material was CD4+ T cells sorted from PBMCs, sampled 45 days after the yellow fever booster vaccination. CDR3 bases: TGTGCCACCAGTGTTCGGCTAGCGGGGGGCTCCGGGGAGCTGTTTTTT. Residues: CATSVRLAGGSGELFF.